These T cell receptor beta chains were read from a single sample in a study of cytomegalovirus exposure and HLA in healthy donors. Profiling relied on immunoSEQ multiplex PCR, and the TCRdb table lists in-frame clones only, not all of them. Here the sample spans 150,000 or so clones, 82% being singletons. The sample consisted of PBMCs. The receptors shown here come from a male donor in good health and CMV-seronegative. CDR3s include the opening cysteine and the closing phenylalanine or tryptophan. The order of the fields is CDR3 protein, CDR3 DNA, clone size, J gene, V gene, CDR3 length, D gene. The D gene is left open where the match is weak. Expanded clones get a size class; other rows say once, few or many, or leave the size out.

CDR3aa: CASSLGAGETQYF
CDR3nt: TGCGCCAGCAGCTTGGGGGCCGGCGAGACCCAGTACTTC
abundance: once
j_gene: TRBJ2-5
v_gene: TRBV5-1
len: 13
d_gene: NA

CDR3aa: CASSFPSTSGAYNEQFF
CDR3nt: TGTGCCAGCAGCTTCCCTTCGACTAGCGGGGCATACAATGAGCAGTTCTTC
abundance: NA
j_gene: TRBJ2-1
v_gene: TRBV27
len: 17
d_gene: TRBD2

CDR3aa: CASSTTPRAGSYEQYF
CDR3nt: TGTGCCAGCAGTACGACCCCCAGGGCGGGGTCCTACGAGCAGTACTTC
abundance: NA
j_gene: TRBJ2-7
v_gene: TRBV27
len: 16
d_gene: NA

CDR3aa: CASRWTPTDTQYF
CDR3nt: TGTGCCAGCAGGTGGACTCCTACAGATACGCAGTATTTT
abundance: NA
j_gene: TRBJ2-3
v_gene: TRBV5-4
len: 13
d_gene: NA

CDR3aa: CASSLAGWQSGEQYF
CDR3nt: TGTGCCAGCAGCTTAGCGGGCTGGCAGAGTGGGGAGCAGTACTTC
abundance: NA
j_gene: TRBJ2-7
v_gene: TRBV7-2
len: 15
d_gene: NA

CDR3aa: CASSTTGQGAVEQYF
CDR3nt: TGTGCCAGTAGTACCACGGGACAGGGGGCGGTCGAGCAGTACTTC
abundance: few
j_gene: TRBJ2-7
v_gene: TRBV19
len: 15
d_gene: TRBD1

CDR3aa: CASSLADRDAGELFF
CDR3nt: TGTGCCAGCAGTCTCGCGGACAGGGATGCCGGGGAGCTGTTTTTT
abundance: NA
j_gene: TRBJ2-2
v_gene: TRBV28
len: 15
d_gene: TRBD1

CDR3aa: CASSVQGITEAFF
CDR3nt: TGTGCCAGCAGCGTACAGGGGATCACTGAAGCTTTCTTT
abundance: few
j_gene: TRBJ1-1
v_gene: TRBV7-2
len: 13
d_gene: TRBD1

CDR3aa: CASSLGLAGGEQYF
CDR3nt: TGCGCCAGCAGCTTAGGTCTAGCGGGGGGCGAGCAGTACTTC
abundance: NA
j_gene: TRBJ2-7
v_gene: TRBV5-1
len: 14
d_gene: TRBD2

CDR3aa: CASRTSSHTDTQYF
CDR3nt: TGTGCCAGTAGGACTAGTTCACACACAGATACGCAGTATTTT
abundance: NA
j_gene: TRBJ2-3
v_gene: TRBV19
len: 14
d_gene: NA

CDR3aa: CASSLSPAGPYTDTQYF
CDR3nt: TGTGCCAGCAGTTTATCCCCCGCGGGACCTTACACAGATACGCAGTATTTT
abundance: NA
j_gene: TRBJ2-3
v_gene: TRBV27
len: 17
d_gene: NA

CDR3aa: CASRAGTGVHQETQYF
CDR3nt: TGTGCCAGCAGAGCCGGGACAGGGGTTCACCAAGAGACCCAGTACTTC
abundance: NA
j_gene: TRBJ2-5
v_gene: TRBV2
len: 16
d_gene: TRBD1

CDR3aa: CASSVLAGARNEQFF
CDR3nt: TGTGCCAGCAGTGTACTAGCGGGAGCCAGAAATGAGCAGTTCTTC
abundance: NA
j_gene: TRBJ2-1
v_gene: TRBV28
len: 15
d_gene: TRBD2

CDR3aa: CASSSSGRGGEKLFF
CDR3nt: TGTGCCAGCAGCTCTTCAGGGAGGGGAGGTGAAAAACTGTTTTTT
abundance: NA
j_gene: TRBJ1-4
v_gene: TRBV2
len: 15
d_gene: NA

CDR3aa: CASTPPVGARSYEQYF
CDR3nt: TGTGCCAGCACCCCCCCCGTGGGGGCCCGCTCCTACGAGCAGTACTTC
abundance: NA
j_gene: TRBJ2-7
v_gene: TRBV5-4
len: 16
d_gene: NA

CDR3aa: CASSLWGSVVGVGYGYTF
CDR3nt: TGTGCCAGCAGCTTGTGGGGTAGTGTAGTCGGGGTCGGCTATGGCTACACCTTC
abundance: NA
j_gene: TRBJ1-2
v_gene: TRBV5-6
len: 18
d_gene: NA

CDR3aa: CASSPTGGYSNQPQHF
CDR3nt: TGTGCCAGCTCACCAACGGGGGGGTATAGCAATCAGCCCCAGCATTTT
abundance: NA
j_gene: TRBJ1-5
v_gene: TRBV18
len: 16
d_gene: NA

CDR3aa: CASSVGASGRAGELFF
CDR3nt: TGTGCCAGCAGCGTCGGGGCTAGCGGGAGGGCCGGGGAGCTGTTTTTT
abundance: NA
j_gene: TRBJ2-2
v_gene: TRBV25-1
len: 16
d_gene: TRBD2

CDR3aa: CASSVGLAGGYEQYF
CDR3nt: TGTGCCAGCAGCGTCGGACTAGCGGGGGGCTACGAGCAGTACTTC
abundance: NA
j_gene: TRBJ2-7
v_gene: TRBV9
len: 15
d_gene: TRBD2

CDR3aa: CSIRGGANEKLFF
CDR3nt: TGCAGTATCCGGGGAGGTGCTAATGAAAAACTGTTTTTT
abundance: NA
j_gene: TRBJ1-4
v_gene: TRBV29-1
len: 13
d_gene: NA

CDR3aa: CASSVTGVPTEAFF
CDR3nt: TGTGCCAGCAGCGTGACAGGGGTCCCCACTGAAGCTTTCTTT
abundance: NA
j_gene: TRBJ1-1
v_gene: TRBV25-1
len: 14
d_gene: TRBD1

CDR3aa: CASSSTGASNQPQHF
CDR3nt: TGTGCCAGCAGCTCTACAGGGGCTAGCAATCAGCCCCAGCATTTT
abundance: NA
j_gene: TRBJ1-5
v_gene: TRBV5-5
len: 15
d_gene: TRBD1

CDR3aa: CASSLVRGTSGVTGELFF
CDR3nt: TGCGCCAGCAGCTTGGTGCGAGGGACTAGCGGGGTAACCGGGGAGCTGTTTTTT
abundance: NA
j_gene: TRBJ2-2
v_gene: TRBV5-1
len: 18
d_gene: TRBD2

CDR3aa: CASSTHSGGGADTQYF
CDR3nt: TGTGCCAGCAGCACCCATAGCGGGGGTGGGGCAGATACGCAGTATTTT
abundance: NA
j_gene: TRBJ2-3
v_gene: TRBV7-2
len: 16
d_gene: TRBD2

CDR3aa: CASSQADREAYEQYF
CDR3nt: TGCGCCAGCAGCCAAGCGGACAGGGAGGCCTACGAGCAGTACTTC
abundance: NA
j_gene: TRBJ2-7
v_gene: TRBV4-1
len: 15
d_gene: TRBD1

CDR3aa: CASSHRTGIQPQHF
CDR3nt: TGTGCCAGCAGCCATAGGACAGGGATTCAGCCCCAGCATTTT
abundance: NA
j_gene: TRBJ1-5
v_gene: TRBV5-8
len: 14
d_gene: TRBD1

CDR3aa: CASTTGGSTGELFF
CDR3nt: TGTGCCAGTACAACAGGGGGGTCCACCGGGGAGCTGTTTTTT
abundance: NA
j_gene: TRBJ2-2
v_gene: TRBV19
len: 14
d_gene: TRBD1

CDR3aa: CAIRQQVNNSPLHF
CDR3nt: TGTGCCATCAGGCAACAGGTTAATAATTCACCCCTCCACTTT
abundance: NA
j_gene: TRBJ1-6
v_gene: TRBV10-3
len: 14
d_gene: NA

CDR3aa: CASSVGLLAEQFF
CDR3nt: TGTGCCAGCAGCGTAGGACTTTTGGCTGAGCAGTTCTTC
abundance: NA
j_gene: TRBJ2-1
v_gene: TRBV9
len: 13
d_gene: NA

CDR3aa: CASSPSASTVEAFF
CDR3nt: TGTGCCAGCAGCCCATCAGCCTCGACAGTTGAAGCTTTCTTT
abundance: once
j_gene: TRBJ1-1
v_gene: TRBV5-4
len: 14
d_gene: NA

CDR3aa: CATSREEGWDTEAFF
CDR3nt: TGTGCCACCAGCAGAGAGGAGGGGTGGGACACTGAAGCTTTCTTT
abundance: NA
j_gene: TRBJ1-1
v_gene: TRBV15
len: 15
d_gene: NA

CDR3aa: CASSRTVNTGELFF
CDR3nt: TGTGCCAGCAGCCGGACAGTGAACACCGGGGAGCTGTTTTTT
abundance: NA
j_gene: TRBJ2-2
v_gene: TRBV14
len: 14
d_gene: NA

CDR3aa: CASTPWVGGSGTGELFF
CDR3nt: TGCGCCAGCACGCCCTGGGTTGGCGGGAGTGGCACCGGGGAGCTGTTTTTT
abundance: NA
j_gene: TRBJ2-2
v_gene: TRBV4-1
len: 17
d_gene: TRBD2

CDR3aa: CASSLGPGLAGQYNEQFF
CDR3nt: TGTGCCAGCAGCTTAGGCCCGGGACTAGCGGGTCAGTACAATGAGCAGTTCTTC
abundance: NA
j_gene: TRBJ2-1
v_gene: TRBV5-4
len: 18
d_gene: TRBD2

CDR3aa: CASSLEGGFPYEQYF
CDR3nt: TGCGCCAGCAGCTTGGAGGGAGGGTTTCCTTACGAGCAGTACTTC
abundance: NA
j_gene: TRBJ2-7
v_gene: TRBV5-1
len: 15
d_gene: TRBD2